This TCR beta chain was documented in a study of shared clonotypes between healthy human individuals. Study-level points and caveats: Donors were few, which limited the genetic and exposure-history diversity represented.

To note about this clone: What it binds is unknown.

In the original analysis: Filtering differed for immunoSEQ, which gave only junction sequences without quality scores. Data came from immunoSEQ multiplex PCR; TCRdb stores just in-frame clones and leaves some out. V and J calls and clone size are copied from that table; D and trimming were computed from the DNA. The sample shows around 980,000 clones, approximately 80% of them seen only once. Trimming at V came to 3 bases and at J to 5 bases, leaving 15 bases not matched to a gene. Germline V CDR1 and CDR2: SGHTS, YDEGEE. The CDR3 is made up of 18 amino acids. The receptor was derived from a man younger than 35 in good health. Some clones in this sample may be carry-over from other donors' samples. What was sequenced was memory CD4+ T cells from PBMCs. Subset defined: CD45RA-negative fraction. The V gene is TRBV5-8, the J gene TRBJ2-5; 11 bases map to TRBD2. The CDR3 coding sequence is TGTGCCAGCAGCTCCGGGACTAGCGGAGACATGGGACTGGAGACCCAGTACTTC. The encoded protein is CASSSGTSGDMGLETQYF.